This record concerns one T cell receptor (beta chain) sequence. Its antigen remains unidentified. The repertoire was sequenced with immunoSEQ multiplex PCR; TCRdb's copy has only in-frame clones and lacks some. The sample holds about 64,000 clones, roughly 80% seen once. The V gene's germline CDR1 is PRHDT and CDR2 FYEKMQ (reference sequence). CDR3 length: 15 amino acids. These data are taken from a study of OX40 agonist ivuxolimab in advanced cancers. Findings and limits, study-wide: Expanded peripheral T-cell antigen specificity went undetermined.

The V call is TRBV13, the J call TRBJ2-5; D perhaps matches TRBD2 (6 bases). The DNA end lines up better with TRBJ2-7; the J call may be wrong. This clonotype was obtained from an adult with an advanced solid tumor such as melanoma, head and neck, liver or kidney cancer. The specimen comprised CD4+ or CD8+ T cells sorted from blood, sampled in a trial of the OX40 agonist ivuxolimab. This chain's CDR3 is CASSNSGKEFYEQYF. The CDR3 DNA reads as TGTGCCAGCAGCAATAGCGGAAAGGAGTTTTACGAGCAGTACTTC.